Following are 7 T cell receptor beta chains from one sample sequenced in a study of blood T cells in healthy people across ages (dated by TCRdb to between 2015 and 2017). Library method: 5' RACE. Sequencing was performed on an Illumina HiSeq 2500. A second PCR of roughly 7 to 12 cycles was run with a J-beta primer mix and a sample-barcoded 5' primer. TCRdb itself trimmed the public reads at Q25 with fastp, ran MiXCR and retained productive beta chains. Every CDR3 protein is listed once, alongside the most common genes and DNA of its rows. The sample table holds roughly 800,000 distinct CDR3 sequences, of which about 62% were seen once. 20% to 25% of the sample is taken by the ten largest. The sample comprised blood. Receptor source: a man aged 25-45 years in good health.

V is TRBV4-2 and J is TRBJ2-4, with D maybe TRBD1 (5 bases). The J call may be incorrect, as the DNA end agrees better with TRBJ2-7. The germline V gene encodes CDR1 LGHNA and CDR2 YNFKEQ. CDR3 length: 15 residues. Here the CDR3 reads CASSQDGQGSYEQYF. CDR3 DNA: TGTGCCAGCAGCCAAGATGGGCAGGGCAGCTACGAGCAGTACTTC.

This clonotype was observed a handful of times. In DNA, the CDR3 is TGTGCCAGCCGAGCGCTCCATGGGGCTGAGACCCAGTACTTC. This codes for CASRALHGAETQYF. This chain connects TRBV6-5 to TRBJ2-5; D is perhaps TRBD1 (5 bases). V lost 8 bases to trimming and J lost 5 bases, with 18 bases between them. The V gene's germline CDR1 is MNHEY and CDR2 SVGAGI. The CDR3 has 14 amino acids.

This clonotype was detected only a few times. The CDR3: CASSLGTAGPNIQYF. The CDR3 bases are TGTGCCAGCAGTCTTGGGACTGCGGGCCCTAACATTCAGTACTTC. The genes are TRBV27 and TRBJ2-4; TRBD2 is a possible D gene (6 bases). The V gene lost 5 bases and the J gene lost 7 bases, with 18 bases spanning the gap. Germline-derived CDR1 and CDR2 are MNHEY and SMNVEV (reference sequence). This CDR3 has 15 amino acids.

This clonotype has a handful of counts. V usage is TRBV6-4 and J usage is TRBJ2-1; 10 bases map to TRBD1. Germline assignment: CDR1 MRHNA and CDR2 SNTAGT. The CDR3 consists of 16 residues. V gave up 6 bases and J gave up 3 bases; unmatched junction bases: 8. CDR3: CASSPQDRGDYNEQFF. For the CDR3, the DNA is TGTGCCAGCAGCCCCCAGGACAGGGGGGACTACAATGAGCAGTTCTTC.

A single count supports this clonotype. Its ends do not fully match the called genes, so a read error is possible. The chain carries TRBV6-1 and TRBJ2-3; D unresolved. CDR1 and CDR2 from the germline V gene are MNHNS and SASEGT. This CDR3 comprises 14 residues. CDR3 residues: CASSEMHSTETQYF. In DNA, the CDR3 is TGTGCCAGCAGTGAGATGCATTCCACAGAGACGCAGTATTTT.

The chain employs TRBV7-8 and TRBJ2-7; TRBD1 or TRBD2 may be the D gene (5 bases each). Trimming took 4 bases from V and 0 from J, leaving 22 bases between them. There are 18 residues in the CDR3. Germline V gene lookup returns CDR1 SGHVS and CDR2 FQNEAQ. CDR3 protein: CASSSLWDRILASYEQYF. The CDR3 DNA reads TGTGCCAGCAGCTCCTTATGGGACCGTATCTTAGCCTCCTACGAGCAGTACTTC.

The chain is built from TRBV4-3 and TRBJ2-5; 12 bases fit TRBD2. Germline V lookup: CDR1 LGHNA, CDR2 YSLEER. Losses at the gene ends were 4 bases for V and 11 bases for J; bases not matched to a gene: 8. The CDR3 extends over 14 amino acids. The CDR3 coding sequence is TGCGCCAGCAGCCGAGAGGGACTAGCGGGTGAGCAGTACTTC. This translates into CASSREGLAGEQYF.